One and the same sample provided the 15 T cell receptor beta chains below, sequenced in a study of neoadjuvant anti-PD-1 for oral cavity cancer. TCRdb's copy holds only in-frame clones and misses some; the assay was immunoSEQ multiplex PCR. This table holds about 24,000 clones, roughly 29% found once. The time point is: after neoadjuvant nivolumab, at surgical resection. The material was tumor tissue, obtained after nivolumab (anti-PD-1) treatment. The receptors were sampled from a person aged 35-79 years with oral cavity squamous cell carcinoma.

The chain uses TRBV30 and TRBJ1-4, with D hard to call. The germline CDR1 and CDR2 sequences are GTSNPN and SVGIG (reference sequence). V was cut by 4 bases and J by 1 base, with 10 bases left in between. The CDR3 is made up of 14 amino acids. The CDR3 DNA is TGTGCCTGGACCCCGGTTGGAACTAATGAAAAACTGTTTTTT. Its translation is CAWTPVGTNEKLFF.

The chain couples TRBV6-5 to TRBJ2-7, with D unresolved. Looked up from germline, CDR1 is MNHEY and CDR2 is SVGAGI. V shed 3 bases and J shed 2 bases, with 14 bases lying between them. The CDR3 has 15 amino acids. CDR3 residues: CASSYHLTGTYEQYF. DNA for the CDR3: TGTGCCAGCAGTTATCATCTGACTGGGACCTACGAGCAGTACTTC.

In DNA form, the CDR3 reads TGTGCCAGCAGTGCACAGGGGAATTCACCCCTCCACTTT. Translating it yields CASSAQGNSPLHF. This chain links TRBV6-4 with TRBJ1-6; TRBD1 matches 7 bases. The CDR3 covers 13 residues. Germline V gene data show CDR1 as MRHNA and CDR2 as SNTAGT. The J segment lost 7 bases and the V segment lost 4 bases, leaving 1 base of the junction unmatched.

The rearrangement joins TRBV10-1 to TRBJ2-7; 10 bases are a match to TRBD1. CDR3 length: 14 residues. The ends lost 5 bases at V and 7 bases at J; junction bases unmatched: 8. Germline lookup yields CDR1 WNHNN and CDR2 SYGVQD (reference sequence). CDR3 coding DNA: TGCGCCAGCAGTAAGGGACAGGGGCAGTGGGAGCAGTACTTC. Protein: CASSKGQGQWEQYF.

This clone appeared a single time. The V call is TRBV4-1, the J call TRBJ2-7; D is unresolved. Germline CDR1 and CDR2: MGHRA and YSYEKL. The CDR3 loop spans 14 amino acids. Trimming left V 7 bases short and J 1 base short, with 14 bases between. The CDR3 sequence: CASTPTLLSYEQYF. The CDR3 DNA follows: TGCGCCAGCACCCCCACCCTACTTTCCTACGAGCAGTACTTC.

This clone was observed a single time. The V gene is TRBV9, the J gene TRBJ1-1, with D maybe TRBD1 (5 bases). The germline V and J ends were trimmed by 2 bases and 5 bases, with 16 bases remaining between them. CDR3 size: 15 residues. CDR1 and CDR2 from the germline V gene are SGDLS and YYNGEE. The CDR3 DNA follows: TGTGCCAGCAGCGTCGGCAGCTGGAAGGGGACTGAAGCTTTCTTT. Translation: CASSVGSWKGTEAFF.

This clone was detected a few times. This chain uses TRBV9 with TRBJ1-1, with 7 bases that match TRBD1. This CDR3 is built from 12 residues. V trimming: 6 bases; J trimming: 8 bases; junction bases outside the gene matches: 7. Germline V gene sequence: CDR1 SGDLS, CDR2 YYNGEE. The CDR3 reads CASKGTAGEAFF. The CDR3 nucleotides are TGTGCCAGCAAGGGGACAGCTGGGGAAGCTTTCTTT.

This clone came up a few times. The V and J genes are TRBV30 and TRBJ2-7; 8 bases match TRBD2. With 2 bases clipped from V and 0 bases from J, the junction kept 6 bases outside the gene matches. The germline V gene has CDR1 GTSNPN and CDR2 SVGIG (reference sequence). The CDR3 length is 15 residues. The chain's CDR3 is CAWSPLAGGSYEQYF. CDR3 coding DNA: TGTGCCTGGAGTCCCCTCGCGGGAGGCTCCTACGAGCAGTACTTC.

J is TRBJ1-5 and V is TRBV19; TRBD1 aligns across 7 bases. The germline gives CDR1 LNHDA, CDR2 SQIVND (reference sequence). This CDR3 spans 17 amino acids. The J segment lost 1 base and the V segment lost 3 bases, leaving 9 bases of the junction unmatched. CDR3 coding DNA: TGTGCCAGTAGTATTGGGGGGACAGAGCCCAGCAATCAGCCCCAGCATTTT. Its protein is CASSIGGTEPSNQPQHF.

This clone was detected only a few times. The chain employs TRBV7-2 and TRBJ2-7, with D perhaps being TRBD1 or TRBD2 (5 bases each). The CDR3 extends over 14 amino acids. Germline V CDR1 and CDR2: SGHTA, FQGNSA. Trimming removed 1 base at V and 5 bases at J, with 12 bases between. In DNA, the CDR3 is TGTGCCAGCAGCTTAGACGGGACCCTTGACGAGCAGTACTTC. The encoded protein is CASSLDGTLDEQYF.

The J gene is TRBJ1-1, the V gene TRBV6-4, with D perhaps TRBD1 (6 bases). CDR1 is MRHNA and CDR2 is SNTAGT in the germline V gene. This CDR3 contains 13 residues. Trimming took 4 bases from V and 4 from J, leaving 10 bases between them. CDR3 sequence: CASSALQGTEAFF. CDR3 coding DNA: TGTGCCAGCAGTGCATTACAGGGCACTGAAGCTTTCTTT.

The V gene is TRBV5-4, the J gene TRBJ2-7; D is possibly TRBD1 (6 bases). The germline V gene has CDR1 SGHNT and CDR2 YYREEE (reference sequence). This CDR3 spans 15 amino acids. Trimming stripped 4 bases from V and 2 bases from J, with 16 bases between. CDR3 DNA sequence: TGTGCCAGCAGCCAAGATACAGGGTTACCCTACGAGCAGTACTTC. Its translation: CASSQDTGLPYEQYF.

This clone is termed medium-sized. The chain joins TRBV18 to TRBJ2-7, with TRBD1 matching over 10 bases. After removal of 6 bases from V and 4 bases from J, the junction contained 6 bases not matched to a gene. Germline lookup yields CDR1 KGHSH and CDR2 LQKENI. This CDR3 region has 14 residues. The CDR3 is CASSPDRGLYEQYF. CDR3 DNA sequence: TGTGCCAGCTCTCCCGACAGGGGGCTGTACGAGCAGTACTTC.

The genes are TRBV30 and TRBJ2-5; 10 positions match TRBD2. Germline-derived CDR1 and CDR2 are GTSNPN and SVGIG (reference sequence). The CDR3 sequence is 13 residues long. The V and J ends lost 7 bases and 2 bases, in that order; junction bases with no gene match: 4. CDR3 nucleotide sequence: TGTGCCTCCAGCGGGAGGGAACAAGAGACCCAGTACTTC. This gives the protein CASSGREQETQYF. The whole variable domain, filled in from reference TRBV30 and TRBJ2-5, reads SQTIHQWPATLVQPVGSPLSLECTVEGTSNPNLYWYRQAAGRGLQLLFYSVGIGQISSEVPQNLSASRPQDRQFILSSKKLLLSDSGFYLCASSGREQETQYFGPGTRLLVL.

The gene calls are TRBV7-6 and TRBJ2-7; TRBD2 matches 10 bases. V shed 4 bases and J 2 bases; nucleotides not matched to a gene: 5. Germline V gene data show CDR1 as SGHVS and CDR2 as FNYEAQ. This CDR3 comprises 15 residues. The CDR3 here is CASSSTSGSTYEQYF. CDR3 nucleotide sequence: TGTGCCAGCAGCTCGACTAGCGGGTCTACCTACGAGCAGTACTTC.